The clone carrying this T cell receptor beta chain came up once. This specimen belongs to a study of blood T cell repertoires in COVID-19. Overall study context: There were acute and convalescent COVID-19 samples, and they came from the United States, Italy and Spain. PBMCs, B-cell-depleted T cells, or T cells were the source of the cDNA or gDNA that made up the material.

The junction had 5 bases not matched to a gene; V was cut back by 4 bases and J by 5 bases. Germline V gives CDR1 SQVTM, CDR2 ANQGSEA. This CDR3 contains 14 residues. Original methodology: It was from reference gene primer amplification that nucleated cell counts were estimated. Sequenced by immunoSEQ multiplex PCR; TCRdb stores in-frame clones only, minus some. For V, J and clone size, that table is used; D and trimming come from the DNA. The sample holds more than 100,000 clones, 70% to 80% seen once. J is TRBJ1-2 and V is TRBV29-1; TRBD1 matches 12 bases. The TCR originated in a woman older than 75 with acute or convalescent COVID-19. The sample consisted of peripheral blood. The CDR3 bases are TGCAGCGTTGGGGACAGGGGGCCAACTTATGGCTACACCTTC. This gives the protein CSVGDRGPTYGYTF.